The 16 T cell receptor beta chains given below trace back to one sample, sequenced in a study of regulatory T cells in long-lasting Graves disease (TCRdb year 2021). Interpreted using the paper, the time point label stands for: newly diagnosed GD, antithyroid drugs for less than 3 months. RNA was extracted from PBMCs in TRIzol for both TCR sequencing and RNA sequencing. Receptor amplification or capture employed multiplex PCR. For sequencing, an Illumina HiSeq 4000 was employed. CDR3 regions were amplified by Arm-PCR with iRepertoire HTBI primers to construct TCR beta libraries. TCRdb trimmed public reads at Q25 via fastp, called clones via MiXCR and kept in-frame beta chains. A single entry per CDR3 protein holds the most common genes and DNA from its merged rows. Within this sample are about 620,000 distinct CDR3 sequences, with 15% to 20% of them counted one time only. The top ten clonotypes cover 18% of the sample.

These same records also appear under a second study, on T cells in Graves' hyperthyroidism and ophthalmopathy.

Source: peripheral blood mononuclear cells (PBMCs), taken at new diagnosis, from a patient treated with antithyroid drugs. The receptors were gathered from a woman between 25 and 40 years old with Graves disease. Donor details come from another sample of the same person, matched by shared clones.

The sample holds many counts of this clonotype. The chain uses TRBV28 and TRBJ2-5, with D tentatively TRBD1 or TRBD2 (6 bases each). This CDR3 region has 13 residues. V lost 7 bases, J lost 5 bases, and 14 bases lay in between. The germline V gene has CDR1 MDHEN and CDR2 SYDVKM. CDR3 residues: CASNQQGGETQYF. DNA for the CDR3: TGTGCCAGCAACCAACAGGGAGGCGAGACCCAGTACTTC.

The CDR3 region has the DNA TGTGCCAGCAGCCCGGGACCGAACTACGAGCAGTACTTC. This encodes CASSPGPNYEQYF. This chain links TRBV7-6 with TRBJ2-7, with D perhaps being TRBD1 or TRBD2 (5 bases each). Trimming stripped 5 bases from V and 3 bases from J, with 11 bases between. Germline V CDR1 and CDR2: SGHVS, FNYEAQ. The length of the CDR3 is 13 residues.

This clonotype has a count of ten or more. The rearrangement links TRBV18 to TRBJ1-5, with TRBD1 as a possible D gene (5 bases). The CDR3 runs to 14 residues. Between the trimmed V and J ends, which lost 2 bases and 6 bases, there was a span of 11 bases. Germline V gene sequence: CDR1 KGHSH, CDR2 LQKENI. The CDR3 loop is CASSPMGEAQPQHF. The CDR3 bases are TGTGCCAGCTCACCAATGGGGGAGGCTCAGCCCCAGCATTTT.

Ten or more counts support this clonotype. The chain links TRBV5-1 to TRBJ2-5, with 7 positions matching TRBD1. The CDR3 loop spans 14 amino acids. The germline V gene has CDR1 SGHRS and CDR2 YFSETQ. Trimming cost V 4 bases and J 3 bases; bases outside gene matches: 6. The CDR3 DNA reads as TGCGCCAGCAGCCACGACAGGGTGAAAGAGACCCAGTACTTC. It yields the protein CASSHDRVKETQYF.

This clonotype was recorded many times. The chain joins TRBV7-9 to TRBJ1-1; 8 positions match TRBD1. Germline CDR1 is SEHNR and CDR2 is FQNEAQ (reference sequence). The CDR3 sequence is 12 residues long. The J segment lost 10 bases and the V segment lost 5 bases, leaving 6 bases of the junction unmatched. The chain's CDR3 is CASSAETGVAFF. For the CDR3, the DNA is TGTGCCAGCAGCGCCGAGACAGGGGTAGCTTTCTTT.

Many counts were recorded for this clonotype. This chain connects TRBV20-1 to TRBJ1-2; D gene unclear. Germline V gene lookup returns CDR1 DFQATT and CDR2 SNEGSKA (reference sequence). The CDR3 has 13 residues. Trimming shortened V by 6 bases and J by 4 bases, and 15 bases separated the two germline ends. CDR3: CSAEEARVYGYTF. The CDR3 region has the DNA TGCAGTGCGGAAGAAGCTCGTGTCTATGGCTACACCTTC.

The chain combines TRBV24-1 with TRBJ2-7; D is perhaps TRBD1 or TRBD2 (5 bases each). The CDR3 consists of 17 residues. Trimming stripped 3 bases from V and 3 bases from J, with 20 bases between. Germline CDR1 is KGHDR and CDR2 is SFDVKD. Here the CDR3 reads CATSDGRWGPRNYEQYF. Written as DNA, the CDR3 is TGTGCCACCAGTGATGGTCGCTGGGGACCTCGAAACTACGAGCAGTACTTC.

This clonotype was counted a few times. The rearrangement uses TRBV7-6 and TRBJ2-5; D unresolved. Germline V lookup: CDR1 SGHVS, CDR2 FNYEAQ. Trimming left V 0 bases short and J 5 bases short, with 10 bases between. CDR3 size: 14 residues. The CDR3 nucleotides are TGTGCCAGCAGCTTAGCGTCCCAGGAGGAGACCCAGTACTTC. The encoded protein is CASSLASQEETQYF.

At least ten counts were recorded for this clonotype. V is TRBV6-1 and J is TRBJ2-1; the match to TRBD1 covers 7 bases. Germline lookup yields CDR1 MNHNS and CDR2 SASEGT. J was trimmed by 4 bases and V by 5 bases; bases with no gene match: 8. This CDR3 comprises 15 residues. CDR3 DNA sequence: TGTGCCAGCAGTCTGGACAGGTCAGCTTACAATGAGCAGTTCTTC. This sequence encodes CASSLDRSAYNEQFF.

At least ten counts were recorded for this clonotype. The chain employs TRBV5-1 and TRBJ2-2; D unresolved. Trimming left V 1 base short and J 0 bases short, with 7 bases between. The germline gives CDR1 SGHRS, CDR2 YFSETQ. The CDR3 extends over 15 amino acids. CDR3 nucleotides: TGCGCCAGCAGCTTGTGGTCCGCGAACACCGGGGAGCTGTTTTTT. It encodes CASSLWSANTGELFF.

This clonotype has at least ten counts. V usage is TRBV5-1 and J usage is TRBJ2-1; 9 positions match TRBD1. The CDR3 has 15 amino acids. Germline V lookup: CDR1 SGHRS, CDR2 YFSETQ. Trimming cost V 8 bases and J 7 bases; bases outside gene matches: 13. The CDR3 DNA is TGCGCCAGTCTAACTCCGGGACAGGGCAGGAATGAGCAGTTCTTC. Translation: CASLTPGQGRNEQFF. Supplemented by reference TRBV5-1 and TRBJ2-1, the full variable domain reads KAGVTQTPRYLIKTRGQQVTLSCSPISGHRSVSWYQQTPGQGLQFLFEYFSETQRNKGNFPGRFSGRQFSNSRSEMNVSTLELGDSALYLCASLTPGQGRNEQFFGPGTRLTVL.

This clonotype was observed a handful of times. The CDR3 bases are TGTGCCAGCAGTGCCCCCGGGACTAGCGCGCCTGAGCAGTTCTTC. Translation gives CASSAPGTSAPEQFF. The chain is built from TRBV28 and TRBJ2-1, with 10 nucleotides matching TRBD2. Trimming removed 5 bases from V and 9 bases from J; junction bases left unmatched: 10. The CDR3 runs to 15 residues. Germline V gene sequence: CDR1 MDHEN, CDR2 SYDVKM.

This clonotype showed up just a few times. This chain joins TRBV3-1 and TRBJ1-1, with D possibly being TRBD1 (5 bases). Germline V CDR1 and CDR2: LGHDT, YNNKEL (reference sequence). The CDR3 contains 18 residues. Trimming shortened V by 0 bases and J by 1 base, and 18 bases separated the two germline ends. Here the CDR3 reads CASSQEPRQTLTNTEAFF. The DNA of the CDR3 is TGTGCCAGCAGCCAAGAACCCAGACAGACGCTTACGAACACTGAAGCTTTCTTT.

The V and J genes are TRBV18 and TRBJ1-2, with TRBD1 matching 8 bases. Germline V gene sequence: CDR1 KGHSH, CDR2 LQKENI. With 6 bases clipped from V and 8 bases from J, the junction kept 11 bases outside the gene matches. This CDR3 region has 14 residues. CDR3: CASSQRQGLNGYTF. The CDR3 region has the DNA TGTGCCAGCTCGCAGAGACAGGGGTTGAACGGCTACACCTTC.

This clonotype was detected ten times or more. V gene TRBV20-1 combines with J gene TRBJ1-3, with a possible D match to TRBD1 (6 bases). The CDR3 totals 14 residues. Germline CDR1 is DFQATT and CDR2 is SNEGSKA (reference sequence). Trimming stripped 2 bases from V and 4 bases from J, with 12 bases between. The CDR3 region is CSARPEGVGNTIYF. CDR3 bases: TGCAGTGCTAGACCCGAGGGGGTAGGAAACACCATATATTTT.

This clonotype was counted at least ten times. The chain combines TRBV11-2 with TRBJ2-3; TRBD2 matches at 7 bases. This CDR3 spans 17 amino acids. From germline, CDR1 is SGHAT and CDR2 FQNNGV. Losses at the gene ends were 3 bases for V and 8 bases for J; bases not matched to a gene: 17. The CDR3 reads CASSFVGLTTLAGTQYF. CDR3 in DNA: TGTGCCAGCAGCTTCGTGGGACTAACGACCCTTGCGGGTACGCAGTATTTT.